These 9 T cell receptor beta chains came from one sample sequenced in a study of cytomegalovirus exposure and HLA in healthy donors. Sequencing used immunoSEQ multiplex PCR; TCRdb keeps in-frame clones, though not all of them. The sample carries 45,000 to 55,000 clones, over 75% recorded once. The sample comprised PBMCs. The receptors shown here come from a woman in her 30s in good health and CMV-seronegative.

This sequence joins TRBV9 and TRBJ2-3, with 8 bases lining up with TRBD2. This CDR3 comprises 15 residues. Germline assignment: CDR1 SGDLS and CDR2 YYNGEE. The V gene end was trimmed by 2 bases and the J gene end by 1 base; junction bases not matched to a gene: 3. The CDR3 sequence is CASSVASGRTDTQYF. Written as DNA, the CDR3 is TGTGCCAGCAGCGTTGCTAGCGGGCGCACAGATACGCAGTATTTT. Using reference TRBV9 and TRBJ2-3 for the parts outside the CDR3, the full variable domain is DSGVTQTPKHLITATGQRVTLRCSPRSGDLSVYWYQQSLDQGLQFLIQYYNGEERAKGNILERFSAQQFPDLHSELNLSSLELGDSALYFCASSVASGRTDTQYFGPGTRLTVL.

This clone appeared once. V usage is TRBV18 and J usage is TRBJ2-1; 7 positions match TRBD1. V was clipped by 3 bases and J by 3 bases; unmatched bases: 8. This CDR3 contains 16 residues. Germline assignment: CDR1 KGHSH and CDR2 LQKENI. The CDR3 DNA follows: TGTGCCAGCTCACCCTCCGTGAGGGGGCTCTACAATGAGCAGTTCTTC. It specifies CASSPSVRGLYNEQFF.

The CDR3 DNA sequence: TGTGCCAGCAGCGCTGGGACAGGCCTCTACGAGCAGTACTTC. Protein product: CASSAGTGLYEQYF. V usage is TRBV9 and J usage is TRBJ2-7; 8 bases are a match to TRBD1. Unmatched junction bases numbered 5, after V lost 3 bases and J lost 3 bases. Germline values: CDR1 SGDLS, CDR2 YYNGEE. This CDR3 has 14 residues.

The rearrangement uses TRBV18 and TRBJ2-5; 10 nucleotides line up with TRBD1. Germline values: CDR1 KGHSH, CDR2 LQKENI. V lost 3 bases to trimming and J lost 4 bases; unmatched junction nucleotides: 2. The CDR3 is made up of 14 amino acids. CDR3: CASSPGQGRETQYF. CDR3 nucleotide sequence: TGTGCCAGCTCACCGGGACAGGGGAGAGAGACCCAGTACTTC.

V is TRBV11-3 and J is TRBJ2-1, with 7 bases identical to TRBD1. CDR1 and CDR2 from the germline V gene are SGHNT and YENEEA. J gave up 5 bases and V 4 bases, and 17 bases lay outside the gene matches. The CDR3 is made up of 18 amino acids. CDR3 amino acids: CASSSTGVWGSPDNEQFF. CDR3 nucleotides: TGTGCCAGCAGCTCCACAGGGGTCTGGGGGAGTCCGGACAATGAGCAGTTCTTC.

The chain recombines TRBV7-6 with TRBJ2-7; the match to TRBD2 covers 14 bases. V trimming: 1 base; J trimming: 2 bases; junction bases outside the gene matches: 7. CDR1 and CDR2 (germline): SGHVS, FNYEAQ. This CDR3 region has 18 residues. The CDR3 DNA sequence: TGTGCCAGCAGCTTAGACGGGACTAGCGGGAGAAATACCTACGAGCAGTACTTC. Residues: CASSLDGTSGRNTYEQYF.

The V and J genes are TRBV7-2 and TRBJ2-2, with 9 bases identical to TRBD2. Germline V lookup: CDR1 SGHTA, CDR2 FQGNSA. The CDR3 length is 17 residues. J was trimmed by 1 base and V by 2 bases; bases with no gene match: 5. The CDR3 sequence is CASSLSSLAGNTGELFF. The CDR3 DNA follows: TGTGCCAGCAGCTTATCCTCACTAGCGGGGAACACCGGGGAGCTGTTTTTT.

J is TRBJ2-7 and V is TRBV5-4; 7 bases are shared with TRBD2. Germline V CDR1 and CDR2: SGHNT, YYREEE (reference sequence). The V and J ends lost 3 bases and 4 bases, in that order; junction bases with no gene match: 1. This CDR3 comprises 12 residues. This CDR3 reads CASSSGGYEQYF. The CDR3 nucleotides are TGTGCCAGCAGCTCCGGGGGGTACGAGCAGTACTTC.

The chain links TRBV15 to TRBJ2-3, with TRBD2 matching 10 bases. This CDR3 is built from 18 residues. Germline CDR1 reads LNHNV; CDR2 reads YYDKDF (reference sequence). The V segment lost 3 bases and the J segment 1 base; nucleotides outside the gene matches: 10. CDR3 sequence (DNA): TGTGCCACCAGCAGGGACCCTAGCGGGAGAGGGGGCACAGATACGCAGTATTTT. Amino acid sequence: CATSRDPSGRGGTDTQYF.